This entry lists 2 T cell receptor beta chains sequenced from one sample in a study of T cells in Graves' hyperthyroidism and ophthalmopathy. TCR beta CDR3 regions were amplified from RNA transcripts. Researchers ran a first-round RT-PCR on the TCR CDR3 using the HTBI primer set. MiXCR, run by TCRdb on the multiplex PCR reads, gives a single entry per CDR3 protein. The data show about 290,000 distinct CDR3 sequences, with approximately 15% seen just once and 7.9% held by the top ten. The sample was blood. The receptors derive from a woman between 40 and 50 years old with Graves' hyperthyroidism.

The sample holds a few counts of this clonotype. The chain links TRBV7-9 to TRBJ2-7; TRBD2 is a possible D gene (6 bases). Germline V gene lookup returns CDR1 SEHNR and CDR2 FQNEAQ (reference sequence). The length of the CDR3 is 15 residues. V lost 4 bases and J 0 bases, leaving 13 bases between the germline ends. CDR3 in amino acids: CASSSGTYSSYEQYF. The CDR3 coding sequence is TGTGCCAGCAGCTCCGGGACTTACAGCTCCTACGAGCAGTACTTC.

Only a few counts were recorded for this clonotype. This chain links TRBV19 with TRBJ2-1, with a weak D call TRBD1 (6 bases). The V gene's germline CDR1 is LNHDA and CDR2 SQIVND (reference sequence). The V and J ends lost 7 bases and 3 bases respectively, with 16 bases between them. The CDR3 has 15 residues. For the CDR3, the DNA is TGTGCCAGTACGTCGACAGGAACCAACTACAATGAGCAGTTCTTC. Protein product: CASTSTGTNYNEQFF.